This T cell receptor beta chain was sequenced in a study of human T cells and chemical hapten exposure. About the study: Patch testing was performed with 0.01% DPC on the upper back, with reading at 6 days.

This clonotype came up many times. Its antigen is still unknown. Whole-study findings and limits: Healthy individuals' immune responses may differ from those of donors, who had alopecia. Significantly more large CDR3 similarity clusters arose among expanded TCRs than among controls. The number of TCRs over 1 in 1000 frequency stayed unchanged after DPC.

Germline V gene sequence: CDR1 MNHNY, CDR2 SVGAGI (reference sequence). V lost 0 bases, J lost 5 bases, and 7 bases stayed unmatched. The CDR3 length is 16 residues. The time point here: patch test 1, 2 weeks after DPC sensitization. Treatment given: therapeutic diphenylcyclopropenone sensitization with weekly scalp DPC. Each CDR3 protein is one row after TCRdb ran MiXCR on the RACE reads. The table records more than 65,000 distinct CDR3 sequences, around 7.8% of them present only once. The sequencing here drew on whole blood, taken in connection with sensitization to the hapten diphenylcyclopropenone (DPC). The chain joins TRBV6-6 to TRBJ2-1; 7 bases are a match to TRBD2. The TCR comes from a woman in her 30s with alopecia areata. Some clones in this sample may be carry-over from other donors' samples. As DNA, the CDR3 is TGTGCCAGCAGTTACTCGTCAGCTAGCGGCCACAATGAGCAGTTCTTC. Its translation: CASSYSSASGHNEQFF.